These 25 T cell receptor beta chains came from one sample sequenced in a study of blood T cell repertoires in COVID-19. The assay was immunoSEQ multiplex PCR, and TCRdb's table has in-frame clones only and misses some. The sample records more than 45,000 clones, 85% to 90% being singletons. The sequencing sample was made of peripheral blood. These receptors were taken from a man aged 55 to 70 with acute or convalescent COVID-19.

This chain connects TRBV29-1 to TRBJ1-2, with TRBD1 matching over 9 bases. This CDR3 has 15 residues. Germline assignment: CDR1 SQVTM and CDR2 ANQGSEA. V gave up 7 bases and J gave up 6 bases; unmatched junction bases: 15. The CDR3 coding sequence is TGCAGCGCCGGATACCGGGACAGGGCCCAGGATGGCTACACCTTC. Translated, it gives CSAGYRDRAQDGYTF.

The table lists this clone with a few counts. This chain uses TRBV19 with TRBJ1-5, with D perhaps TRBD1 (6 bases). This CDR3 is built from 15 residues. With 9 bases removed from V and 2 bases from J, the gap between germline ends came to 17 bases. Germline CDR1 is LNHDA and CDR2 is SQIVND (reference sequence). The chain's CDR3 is CASASGAGGNQPQHF. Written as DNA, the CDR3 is TGTGCCAGCGCCTCAGGGGCGGGGGGCAATCAGCCCCAGCATTTT. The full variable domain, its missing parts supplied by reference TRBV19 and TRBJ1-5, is DGGITQSPKYLFRKEGQNVTLSCEQNLNHDAMYWYRQDPGQGLRLIYYSQIVNDFQKGDIAEGYSVSREKKESFPLTVTSAQKNPTAFYLCASASGAGGNQPQHFGDGTRLSIL.

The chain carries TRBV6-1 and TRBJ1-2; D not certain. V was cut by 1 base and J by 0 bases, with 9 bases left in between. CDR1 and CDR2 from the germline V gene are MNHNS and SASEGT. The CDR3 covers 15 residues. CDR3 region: CASSEVTGANYGYTF. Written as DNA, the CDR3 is TGTGCCAGCAGTGAAGTAACGGGTGCTAACTATGGCTACACCTTC.

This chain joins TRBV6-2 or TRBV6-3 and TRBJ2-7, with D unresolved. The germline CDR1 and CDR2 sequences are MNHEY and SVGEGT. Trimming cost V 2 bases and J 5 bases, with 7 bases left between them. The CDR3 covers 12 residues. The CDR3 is CASSYPHDEQYF. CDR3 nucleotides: TGTGCCAGCAGTTACCCACACGACGAGCAGTACTTC.

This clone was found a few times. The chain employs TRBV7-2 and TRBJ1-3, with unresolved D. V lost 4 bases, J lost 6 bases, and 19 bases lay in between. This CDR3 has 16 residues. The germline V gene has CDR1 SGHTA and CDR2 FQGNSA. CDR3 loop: CASSSLPRLYQNTIYF. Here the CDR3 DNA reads TGTGCCAGCAGCTCCCTCCCTCGACTGTATCAAAACACCATATATTTT.

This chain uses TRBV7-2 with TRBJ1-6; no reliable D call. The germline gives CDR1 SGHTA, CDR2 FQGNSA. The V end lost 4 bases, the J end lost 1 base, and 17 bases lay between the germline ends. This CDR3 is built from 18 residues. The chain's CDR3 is CASSSSVRGRSYNSPLHF. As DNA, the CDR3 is TGTGCCAGCAGCTCATCCGTGCGGGGAAGGTCCTATAATTCACCCCTCCACTTT.

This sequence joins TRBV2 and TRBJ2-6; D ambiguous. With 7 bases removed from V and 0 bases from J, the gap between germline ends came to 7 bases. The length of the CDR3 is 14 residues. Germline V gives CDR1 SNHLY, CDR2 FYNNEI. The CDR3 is CASTLSSGANVLTF. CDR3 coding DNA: TGTGCCAGCACTTTGAGCTCTGGGGCCAACGTCCTGACTTTC.

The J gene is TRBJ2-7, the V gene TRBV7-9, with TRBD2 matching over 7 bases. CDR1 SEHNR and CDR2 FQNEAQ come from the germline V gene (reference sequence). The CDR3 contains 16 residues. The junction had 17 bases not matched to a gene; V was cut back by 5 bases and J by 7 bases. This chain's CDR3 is CASSPDRREPQAEQYF. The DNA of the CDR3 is TGTGCCAGCAGCCCCGATCGGCGGGAGCCTCAGGCGGAGCAGTACTTC.

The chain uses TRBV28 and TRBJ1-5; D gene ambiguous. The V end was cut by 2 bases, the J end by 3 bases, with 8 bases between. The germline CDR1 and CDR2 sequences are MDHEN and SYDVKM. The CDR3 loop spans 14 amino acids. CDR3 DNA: TGTGCCAGCAGTTTAGGTGCACACAATCAGCCCCAGCATTTT. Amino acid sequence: CASSLGAHNQPQHF.

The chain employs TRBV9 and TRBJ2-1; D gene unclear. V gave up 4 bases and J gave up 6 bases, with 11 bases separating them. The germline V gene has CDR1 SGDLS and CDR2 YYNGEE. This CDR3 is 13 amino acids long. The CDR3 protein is CASSPYTGNEQFF. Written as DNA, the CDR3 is TGTGCCAGCAGCCCCTATACGGGCAATGAGCAGTTCTTC.

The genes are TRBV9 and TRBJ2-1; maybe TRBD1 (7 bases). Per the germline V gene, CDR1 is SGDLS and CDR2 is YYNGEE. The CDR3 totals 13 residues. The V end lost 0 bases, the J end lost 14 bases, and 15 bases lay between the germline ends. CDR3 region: CASSVDGGTDEFF. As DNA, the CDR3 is TGTGCCAGCAGCGTAGATGGCGGGACAGATGAGTTCTTC.

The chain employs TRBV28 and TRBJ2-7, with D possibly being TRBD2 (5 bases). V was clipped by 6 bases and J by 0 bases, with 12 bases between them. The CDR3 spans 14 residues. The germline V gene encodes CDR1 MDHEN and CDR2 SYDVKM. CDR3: CASSYSEGSYEQYF. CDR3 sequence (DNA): TGTGCCAGCAGCTACTCCGAGGGCTCCTACGAGCAGTACTTC.

The CDR3 sequence: CASTETGTENSPLHF. For the CDR3, the DNA is TGTGCCAGCACCGAAACCGGGACAGAGAATTCACCCCTCCACTTT. This chain joins TRBV9 and TRBJ1-6, with 7 bases aligning to TRBD1. Germline CDR1 and CDR2: SGDLS and YYNGEE. The CDR3 spans 15 residues. After removal of 6 bases from V and 7 bases from J, the junction contained 10 bases not matched to a gene. The entire variable domain, with the rest obtained from reference TRBV9 and TRBJ1-6, is as follows: DSGVTQTPKHLITATGQRVTLRCSPRSGDLSVYWYQQSLDQGLQFLIQYYNGEERAKGNILERFSAQQFPDLHSELNLSSLELGDSALYFCASTETGTENSPLHFGNGTRLTVT.

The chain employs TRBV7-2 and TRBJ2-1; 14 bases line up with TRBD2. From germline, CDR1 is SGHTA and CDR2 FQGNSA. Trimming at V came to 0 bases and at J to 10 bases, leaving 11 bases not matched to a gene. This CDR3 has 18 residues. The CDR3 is CASSLAYGTSGRWREQFF. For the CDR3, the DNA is TGTGCCAGCAGCTTAGCTTACGGGACTAGCGGGAGATGGCGGGAGCAGTTCTTC. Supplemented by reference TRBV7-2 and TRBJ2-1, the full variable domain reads GAGVSQSPSNKVTEKGKDVELRCDPISGHTALYWYRQSLGQGLEFLIYFQGNSAPDKSGLPSDRFSAERTGGSVSTLTIQRTQQEDSAVYLCASSLAYGTSGRWREQFFGPGTRLTVL.

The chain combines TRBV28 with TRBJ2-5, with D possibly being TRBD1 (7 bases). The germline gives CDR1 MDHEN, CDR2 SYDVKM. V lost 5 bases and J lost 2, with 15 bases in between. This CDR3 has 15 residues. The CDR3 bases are TGTGCCAGCAGTCCCGGGGGCAGGGGGCAAGAGACCCAGTACTTC. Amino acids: CASSPGGRGQETQYF.

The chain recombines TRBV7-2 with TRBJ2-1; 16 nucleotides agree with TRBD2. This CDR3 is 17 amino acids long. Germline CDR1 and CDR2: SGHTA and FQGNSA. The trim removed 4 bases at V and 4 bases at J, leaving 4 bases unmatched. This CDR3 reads CASSSPGLAGGYNEQFF. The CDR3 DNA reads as TGTGCCAGCAGCTCGCCGGGACTAGCGGGAGGGTACAATGAGCAGTTCTTC.

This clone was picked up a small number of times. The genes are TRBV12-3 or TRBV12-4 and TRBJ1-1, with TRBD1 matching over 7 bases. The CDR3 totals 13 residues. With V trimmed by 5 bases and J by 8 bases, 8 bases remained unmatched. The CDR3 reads CASSPYIQGEAFF. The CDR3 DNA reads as TGTGCCAGCAGTCCTTATATACAGGGGGAAGCTTTCTTT.

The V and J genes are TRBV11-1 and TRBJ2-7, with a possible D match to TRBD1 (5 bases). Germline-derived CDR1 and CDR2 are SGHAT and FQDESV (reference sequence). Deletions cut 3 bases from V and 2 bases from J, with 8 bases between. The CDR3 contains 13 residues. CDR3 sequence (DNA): TGTGCCAGCAGCTTGGGCAGGGCCTACGAGCAGTACTTC. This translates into CASSLGRAYEQYF.

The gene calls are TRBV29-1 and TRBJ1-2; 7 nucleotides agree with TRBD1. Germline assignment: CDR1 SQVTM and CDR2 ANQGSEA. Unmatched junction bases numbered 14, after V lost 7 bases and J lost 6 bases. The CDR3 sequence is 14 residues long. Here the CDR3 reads CSGGQTASPHGYTF. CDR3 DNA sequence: TGCAGCGGGGGACAGACCGCCTCCCCCCATGGCTACACCTTC.

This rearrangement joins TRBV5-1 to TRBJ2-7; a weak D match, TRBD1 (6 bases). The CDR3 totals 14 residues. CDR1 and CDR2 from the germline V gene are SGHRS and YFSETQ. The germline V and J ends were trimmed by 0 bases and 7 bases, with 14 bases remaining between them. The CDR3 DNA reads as TGCGCCAGCAGCTTGGGAGGGGGTGAATATGAGCAGTACTTC. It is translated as CASSLGGGEYEQYF.

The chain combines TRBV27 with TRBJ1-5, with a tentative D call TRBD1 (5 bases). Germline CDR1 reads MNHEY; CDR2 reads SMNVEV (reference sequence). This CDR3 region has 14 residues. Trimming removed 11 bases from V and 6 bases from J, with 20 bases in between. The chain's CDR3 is CAAGEGAGGQPQHF. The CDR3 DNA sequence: TGTGCCGCGGGGGAAGGGGCGGGAGGTCAGCCCCAGCATTTT.

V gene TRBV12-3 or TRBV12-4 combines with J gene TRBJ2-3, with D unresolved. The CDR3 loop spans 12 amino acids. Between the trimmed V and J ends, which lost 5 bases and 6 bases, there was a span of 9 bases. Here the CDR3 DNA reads TGTGCCAGCAGTCCTGTACTGGATACGCAGTATTTT. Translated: CASSPVLDTQYF.

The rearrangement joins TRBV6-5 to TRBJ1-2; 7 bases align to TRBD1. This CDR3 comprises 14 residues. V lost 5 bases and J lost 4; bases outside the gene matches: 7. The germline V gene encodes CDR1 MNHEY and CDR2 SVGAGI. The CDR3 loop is CASSPGQLFYGYTF. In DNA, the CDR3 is TGTGCCAGCAGTCCGGGACAGCTATTCTATGGCTACACCTTC.

CDR3 bases: TGTGCCAGCAGTAGGGGCCTTAGCAATCAGCCCCAGCATTTT. It is translated as CASSRGLSNQPQHF. This chain uses TRBV27 with TRBJ1-5, with D possibly TRBD1 on 5 matching bases. The germline gives CDR1 MNHEY, CDR2 SMNVEV (reference sequence). The CDR3 contains 14 residues. Between the trimmed V and J ends, which lost 5 bases and 0 bases, there was a span of 8 bases.

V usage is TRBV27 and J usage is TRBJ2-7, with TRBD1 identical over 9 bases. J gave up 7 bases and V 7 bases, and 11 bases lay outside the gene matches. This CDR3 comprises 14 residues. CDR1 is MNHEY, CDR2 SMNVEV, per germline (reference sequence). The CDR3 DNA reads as TGTGCCAGCACCCGGACAGGGGTGGAAAGAGAGCAGTACTTC. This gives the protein CASTRTGVEREQYF.